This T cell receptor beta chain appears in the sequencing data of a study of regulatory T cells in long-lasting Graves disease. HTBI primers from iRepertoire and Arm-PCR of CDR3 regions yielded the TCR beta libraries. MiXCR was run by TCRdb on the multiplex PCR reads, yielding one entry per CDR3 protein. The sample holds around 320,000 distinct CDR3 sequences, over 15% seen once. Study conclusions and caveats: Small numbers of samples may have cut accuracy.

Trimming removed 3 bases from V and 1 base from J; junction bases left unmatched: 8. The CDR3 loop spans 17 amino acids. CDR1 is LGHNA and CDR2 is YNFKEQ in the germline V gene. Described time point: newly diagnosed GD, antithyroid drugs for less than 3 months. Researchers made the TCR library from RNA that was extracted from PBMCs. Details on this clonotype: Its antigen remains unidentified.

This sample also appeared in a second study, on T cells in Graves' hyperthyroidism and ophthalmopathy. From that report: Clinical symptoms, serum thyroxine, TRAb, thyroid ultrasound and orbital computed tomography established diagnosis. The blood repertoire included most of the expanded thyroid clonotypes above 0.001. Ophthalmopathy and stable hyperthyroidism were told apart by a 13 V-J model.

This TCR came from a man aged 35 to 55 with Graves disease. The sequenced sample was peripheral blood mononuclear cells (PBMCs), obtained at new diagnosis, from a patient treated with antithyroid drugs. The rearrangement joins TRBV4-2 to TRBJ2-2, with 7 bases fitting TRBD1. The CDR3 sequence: CASSHTIRDRNTGELFF. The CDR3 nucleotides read TGTGCCAGCAGCCACACGATCCGGGACAGGAACACCGGGGAGCTGTTTTTT.